A selection of T cell receptor beta chains follows, all from one sample in a study of cytomegalovirus exposure and HLA in healthy donors. Sequencing was performed with immunoSEQ multiplex PCR; in TCRdb, only in-frame clones are kept and a portion is missing. The table lists 150,000 to 200,000 clones, 77% of them singletons. The sequenced sample was PBMCs. These receptors came from a female donor in good health and CMV-seronegative. CDR3s include the opening cysteine and the closing phenylalanine or tryptophan. D genes are given only for firm matches. A row's size may be missing; if present it is once, few, many or a size class.

TRBV27	TRBJ1-6	-	TRBD1	TGTGCCAGCAACAGGGGGTTGACGGGGAATTCACCCCTCCACTTT	CASNRGLTGNSPLHF
TRBV7-2	TRBJ2-3	-	-	TGTGCCAGCAGCTTTATTCTCCAGAGCACAGATACGCAGTATTTT	CASSFILQSTDTQYF
TRBV19	TRBJ1-1	-	-	TGTGCCAGTAAACACGGGGTTGGGACTGAAGCTTTCTTT	CASKHGVGTEAFF
TRBV19	TRBJ2-5	-	TRBD1	TGTGCCAGTAGTATCAACAGGGGCACAGAGACCCAGTACTTC	CASSINRGTETQYF
TRBV19	TRBJ1-5	few	TRBD1	TGTGCCAGTAGTATGGGACAGGGAGGACAGCCCCAGCATTTT	CASSMGQGGQPQHF
TRBV30	TRBJ2-7	-	TRBD1	TGTGCGTCCGGGACAGGGACCTACGAGCAGTACTTC	CASGTGTYEQYF
TRBV19	TRBJ1-1	-	-	TGTGCCAGTAGCCTGACAGGTTTGAACACTGAAGCTTTCTTT	CASSLTGLNTEAFF
TRBV30	TRBJ1-5	-	TRBD1	TGTGCCTGGAGTCAACAGGGGGGAAATCAGCCCCAGCATTTT	CAWSQQGGNQPQHF
TRBV14	TRBJ1-4	-	-	TGTGCCAGCAGCCGGGCGCGGGATCGGGGACTGTTTTTT	CASSRARDRGLFF
TRBV14	TRBJ2-7	few	TRBD1	TGTGCCAGCAGCCGGACAGGGTCCTACGAGCAGTACTTC	CASSRTGSYEQYF
TRBV2	TRBJ2-5	few	TRBD2	TGTGCCAGCAGACTGGGACTAGCGGGAGGAGAGACCCAGTACTTC	CASRLGLAGGETQYF
TRBV19	TRBJ2-7	-	TRBD2	TGTGCCAGTAGTGGGGGTTCTAGCGGGAGTTACGAGCAGTACTTC	CASSGGSSGSYEQYF
TRBV30	TRBJ2-2	-	TRBD2	TGTGCCTGGAGTGTAAATAGCGGGGGGGCCATCGGGGAGCTGTTTTTT	CAWSVNSGGAIGELFF
TRBV5-1	TRBJ2-7	-	TRBD2	TGCGCCAGCAGCCCCCTGGCTAGCGGGAGGACCTACGAGCAGTACTTC	CASSPLASGRTYEQYF
TRBV7-3	TRBJ2-7	-	TRBD1	TGTGCCAGCAGCTTAACCGGGACAGATTACGAGCAGTACTTC	CASSLTGTDYEQYF
TRBV7-6	TRBJ2-7	once	-	TGTGCCAGCAGCCCACTCCTGGACTTTTCCTACGAGCAGTACTTC	CASSPLLDFSYEQYF
TRBV7-3	TRBJ2-7	few	TRBD1	TGTGCCAGCAGCGTTGACAGGGGAGGCGAGCAGTACTTC	CASSVDRGGEQYF
TRBV4-2	TRBJ2-5	few	-	TGTGCCAGCAGCCAAGATTTGGTCTCCGGGACCCAGTACTTC	CASSQDLVSGTQYF
TRBV28	TRBJ2-3	-	TRBD2	TGTGCCAGCAGTCCACTGTCCTCTAGCGGGGGACGGTCAGATACGCAGTATTTT	CASSPLSSSGGRSDTQYF
TRBV4-3	TRBJ2-1	-	TRBD2	TGCGCCAGCAGCCAAGTAAAAGCGGGGGGGCCCTATCTTGAGCAGTTCTTC	CASSQVKAGGPYLEQFF
TRBV6-5	TRBJ2-1	-	TRBD1	TGTGCCAGCAGTGGCCGGGACAGCTCCTACAATGAGCAGTTCTTC	CASSGRDSSYNEQFF
TRBV4-1	TRBJ2-3	-	TRBD2	TGCGCCAGCAGCCAACTAGCGGGGGCAGATACGCAGTATTTT	CASSQLAGADTQYF
TRBV28	TRBJ2-3	once	-	TGTGCCAGCGGTCCCCCGGGCAGGGTAACAGATACGCAGTATTTT	CASGPPGRVTDTQYF
TRBV14	TRBJ1-2	-	TRBD1	TGTGCCAGCAGCCAAGTGGGGGGGACAGGGTCCCTCTATGGCTACACCTTC	CASSQVGGTGSLYGYTF
TRBV5-1	TRBJ2-1	-	TRBD2	TGCGCCAGCAGGACTAGCGGGAGTGAAGATGAGCAGTTCTTC	CASRTSGSEDEQFF
TRBV6-4	TRBJ1-1	-	-	TGTGCCACCATAGAAGGGGACACTGAAGCTTTCTTT	CATIEGDTEAFF
TRBV11-2	TRBJ2-1	-	TRBD2	TGTGCCAGCAGCTTAGTGCTAGGTGGCGGGAGAGACTACAATGAGCAGTTCTTC	CASSLVLGGGRDYNEQFF
TRBV6-6	TRBJ2-4	-	TRBD2	TGTGCCAGCAGTACCACTAGCGGGGCGGCCCAGGGCATTCAGTACTTC	CASSTTSGAAQGIQYF
TRBV11-2	TRBJ2-7	-	-	TGTGCCAGCAGCTTAGACGCGAGCTCCTACGAGCAGTACTTC	CASSLDASSYEQYF
TRBV7-9	TRBJ2-5	-	TRBD2	TGTGCCAGCAGCTGGACTAGCGGGGGAGAAGAGACCCAGTACTTC	CASSWTSGGEETQYF
TRBV5-1	TRBJ2-7	-	-	TGCGCCAGCAGCTTACAGGAACCTTCCTACGAGCAGTACTTC	CASSLQEPSYEQYF
TRBV19	TRBJ1-1	-	-	TGTGCCAGTAGTAACAGAGCAGGGAACACTGAAGCTTTCTTT	CASSNRAGNTEAFF
TRBV13	TRBJ2-2	-	TRBD2	TGTGCCAGCAGCTTATATGGTAGCGGGGGAGATACCGGGGAGCTGTTTTTT	CASSLYGSGGDTGELFF
TRBV11-2	TRBJ2-5	-	TRBD2	TGTGCCAGCAGCTCGAGCGGCGGGGGGGCCGGAGAGACCCAGTACTTC	CASSSSGGGAGETQYF
TRBV9	TRBJ2-7	-	TRBD2	TGTGCCAGCAGCCCTTATCTAACTAGCGGGAACTACGAGCAGTACTTC	CASSPYLTSGNYEQYF
TRBV5-1	TRBJ2-7	-	TRBD1	TGCGCCAGCAGCTTGGTTACAGGGGGAACCTACGAGCAGTACTTC	CASSLVTGGTYEQYF
TRBV7-6	TRBJ1-1	many	TRBD1	TGTGCCAGCAGGGGACAGGGCAACACTGAAGCTTTCTTT	CASRGQGNTEAFF
TRBV7-6	TRBJ2-5	-	TRBD2	TGTGCCAGTATCCCCCCGTGGACTAGCGCCTTTATGGGCCAAGAGACCCAGTACTTC	CASIPPWTSAFMGQETQYF
TRBV20-1	TRBJ2-3	-	-	TGCAGTGCTAGCGATTTCGGGCAGTATTTT	CSASDFGQYF
TRBV6-1	TRBJ2-1	-	-	TGTGCCAGCCCTCAGACAGCCTCAGGGGAGCAGTTCTTC	CASPQTASGEQFF
TRBV5-1	TRBJ1-6	-	-	TGCGCCAGCAGCTTAGGGAGTTATAATTCACCCCTCCACTTT	CASSLGSYNSPLHF
TRBV6-4	TRBJ1-4	once	-	TGTGCCAGCAGGTCGGGGGTGGGTAATGAAAAACTGTTTTTT	CASRSGVGNEKLFF
TRBV28	TRBJ2-1	-	-	TGTGCCAGCAGTTTAGGGACAAACACCTACAATGAGCAGTTCTTC	CASSLGTNTYNEQFF
TRBV5-1	TRBJ2-5	-	TRBD1	TGCGCCAGCAGCGCCGGGACAGCTCAAGAGACCCAGTACTTC	CASSAGTAQETQYF